This entry is about one T cell receptor beta chain. These data belong to a study of blood T cell repertoires in COVID-19. Study-level background: Spain, Italy and the United States supplied samples that represented acute and convalescent COVID-19. Sample material is recorded as cDNA or gDNA derived from T cells, B-cell-depleted T cells, or PBMCs.

In the original workflow: Scientists estimated how many nucleated cells there were by amplifying reference gene primers. Repertoires were generated with immunoSEQ multiplex PCR, while TCRdb's copy carries only in-frame clones and drops some. V, J and clone size are taken as reported in that table, and D and trimming were inferred from the DNA itself. The sample includes some 120,000 clones, roughly 85% seen only once; the top ten take around 4.5%. V was clipped by 2 bases and J by 1 base, with 8 bases between them. The CDR3 is 13 amino acids. Looked up from germline, CDR1 is GTSNPN and CDR2 is SVGIG (reference sequence).

The specimen sequenced was peripheral blood. This sequence was found in a human donor in a cohort sampled during active COVID-19. The V and J genes are TRBV30 and TRBJ1-2; D remains ambiguous. In DNA, the CDR3 is TGTGCCTGGAGTATCGCGGGTAACTATGGCTACACCTTC. Its protein product is CAWSIAGNYGYTF.